The sequence of this TCR beta chain was determined in a study of blood T cell repertoires in COVID-19. CDR1 and CDR2 from the germline V gene are MNHNY and SVGAGI (reference sequence). The CDR3 contains 15 residues. V lost 6 bases, J lost 1 base, and 6 bases stayed unmatched. Method: immunoSEQ multiplex PCR; TCRdb's copy keeps in-frame clones and lacks some. This table has roughly 190,000 clones, roughly four fifths appearing once. Input material: peripheral blood. This clonotype was sampled from a man under 40 with active or convalescent COVID-19. The chain recombines TRBV6-6 with TRBJ1-2, with 9 bases identical to TRBD1. The CDR3 sequence is CASRTPGQGNYGYTF. The CDR3 nucleotides are TGTGCCAGCAGAACACCGGGACAGGGTAACTATGGCTACACCTTC.